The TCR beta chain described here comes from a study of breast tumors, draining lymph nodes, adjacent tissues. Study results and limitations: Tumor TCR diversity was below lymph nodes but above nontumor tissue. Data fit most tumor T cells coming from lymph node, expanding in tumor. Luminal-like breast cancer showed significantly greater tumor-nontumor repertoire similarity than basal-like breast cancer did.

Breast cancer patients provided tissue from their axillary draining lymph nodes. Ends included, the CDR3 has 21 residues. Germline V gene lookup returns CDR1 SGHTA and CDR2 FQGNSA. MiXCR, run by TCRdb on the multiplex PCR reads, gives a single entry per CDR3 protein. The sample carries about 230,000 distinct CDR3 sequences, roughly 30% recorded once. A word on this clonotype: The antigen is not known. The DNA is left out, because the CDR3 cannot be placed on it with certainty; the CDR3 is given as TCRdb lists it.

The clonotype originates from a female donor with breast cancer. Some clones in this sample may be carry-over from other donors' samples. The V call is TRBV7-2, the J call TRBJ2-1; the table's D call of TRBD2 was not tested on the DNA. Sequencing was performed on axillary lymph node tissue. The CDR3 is CDSSFYICSALGTSGSYEQFF.